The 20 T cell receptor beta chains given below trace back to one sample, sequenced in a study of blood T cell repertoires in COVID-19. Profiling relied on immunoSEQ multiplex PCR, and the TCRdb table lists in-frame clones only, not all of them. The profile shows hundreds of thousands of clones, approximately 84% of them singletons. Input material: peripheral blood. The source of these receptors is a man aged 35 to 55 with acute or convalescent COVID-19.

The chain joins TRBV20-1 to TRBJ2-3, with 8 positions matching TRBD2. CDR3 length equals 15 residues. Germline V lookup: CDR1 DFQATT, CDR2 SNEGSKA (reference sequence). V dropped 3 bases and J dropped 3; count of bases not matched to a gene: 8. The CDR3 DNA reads TGCAGTGCTAGTCCTTACGGGGGGGCTACAGATACGCAGTATTTT. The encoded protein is CSASPYGGATDTQYF.

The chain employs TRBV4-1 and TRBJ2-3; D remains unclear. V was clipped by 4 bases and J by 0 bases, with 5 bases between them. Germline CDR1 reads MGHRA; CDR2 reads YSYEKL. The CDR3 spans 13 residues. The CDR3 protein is CASSLLSTDTQYF. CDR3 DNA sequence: TGCGCCAGCAGCCTCCTAAGCACAGATACGCAGTATTTT.

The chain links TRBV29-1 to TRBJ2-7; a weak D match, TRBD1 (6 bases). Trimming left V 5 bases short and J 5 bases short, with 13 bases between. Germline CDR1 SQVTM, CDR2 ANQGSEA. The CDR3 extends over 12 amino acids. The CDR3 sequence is CSVSQGFHEQYF. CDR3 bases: TGCAGCGTTTCCCAGGGGTTCCACGAGCAGTACTTC.

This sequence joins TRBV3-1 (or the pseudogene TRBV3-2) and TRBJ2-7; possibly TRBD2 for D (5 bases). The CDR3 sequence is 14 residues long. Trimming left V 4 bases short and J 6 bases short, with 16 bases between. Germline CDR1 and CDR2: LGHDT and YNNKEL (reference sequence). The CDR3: CASSPGPPRGEQYF. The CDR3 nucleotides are TGTGCCAGCAGCCCCGGACCTCCCCGGGGCGAGCAGTACTTC.

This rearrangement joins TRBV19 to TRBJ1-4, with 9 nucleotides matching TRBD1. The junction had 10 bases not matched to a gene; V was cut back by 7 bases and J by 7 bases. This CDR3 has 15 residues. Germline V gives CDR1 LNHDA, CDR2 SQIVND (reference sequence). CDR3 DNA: TGTGCCAGTATTTCCCCGGGACAGGGTGTTGAAAAACTGTTTTTT. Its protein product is CASISPGQGVEKLFF.

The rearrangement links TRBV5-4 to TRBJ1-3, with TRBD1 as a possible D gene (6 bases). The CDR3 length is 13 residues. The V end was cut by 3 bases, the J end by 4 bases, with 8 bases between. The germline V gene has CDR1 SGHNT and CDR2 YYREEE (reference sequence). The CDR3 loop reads CASSSDSGNTIYF. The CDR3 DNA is TGTGCCAGCAGCTCGGACAGCGGAAACACCATATATTTT.

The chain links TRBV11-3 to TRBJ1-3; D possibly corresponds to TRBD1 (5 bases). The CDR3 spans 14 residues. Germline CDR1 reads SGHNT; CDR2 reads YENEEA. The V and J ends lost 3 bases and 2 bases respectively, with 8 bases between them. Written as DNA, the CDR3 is TGTGCCAGCAGCTTCGCGGGACCTGGAAACACCATATATTTT. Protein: CASSFAGPGNTIYF.

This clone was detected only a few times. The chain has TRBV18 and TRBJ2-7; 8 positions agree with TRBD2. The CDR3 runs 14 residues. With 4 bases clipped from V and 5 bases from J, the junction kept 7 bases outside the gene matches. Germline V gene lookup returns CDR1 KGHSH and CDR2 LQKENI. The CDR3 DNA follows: TGTGCCAGCTCACTCACGGGGGGGCGAGACGAGCAGTACTTC. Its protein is CASSLTGGRDEQYF. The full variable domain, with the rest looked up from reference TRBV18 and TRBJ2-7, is NAGVMQNPRHLVRRRGQEARLRCSPMKGHSHVYWYRQLPEEGLKFMVYLQKENIIDESGMPKERFSAEFPKEGPSILRIQQVVRGDSAAYFCASSLTGGRDEQYFGPGTRLTVT.

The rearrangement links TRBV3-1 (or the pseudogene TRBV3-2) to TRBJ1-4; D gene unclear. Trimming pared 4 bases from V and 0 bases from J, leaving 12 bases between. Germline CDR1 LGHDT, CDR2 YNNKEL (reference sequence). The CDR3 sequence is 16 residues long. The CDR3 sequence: CASSPVGPATNEKLFF. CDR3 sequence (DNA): TGTGCCAGCAGCCCTGTGGGCCCAGCAACTAATGAAAAACTGTTTTTT.

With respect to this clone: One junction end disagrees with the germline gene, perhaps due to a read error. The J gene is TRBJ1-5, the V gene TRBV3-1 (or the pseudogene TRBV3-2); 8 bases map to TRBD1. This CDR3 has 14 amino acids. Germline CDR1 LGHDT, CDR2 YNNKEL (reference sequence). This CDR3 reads CASSQSGGKQPQHF. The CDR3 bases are TGTGCCAGCAGCCAATCAGGGGGCAAACAGCCCCAGCATTTT.

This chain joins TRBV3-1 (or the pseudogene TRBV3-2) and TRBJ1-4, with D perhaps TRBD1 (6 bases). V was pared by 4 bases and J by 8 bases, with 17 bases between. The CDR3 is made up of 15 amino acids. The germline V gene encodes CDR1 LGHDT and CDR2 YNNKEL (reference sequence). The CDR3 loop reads CASSLQGTHGEKLFF. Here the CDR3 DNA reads TGTGCCAGCAGCCTCCAGGGGACCCATGGGGAAAAACTGTTTTTT.

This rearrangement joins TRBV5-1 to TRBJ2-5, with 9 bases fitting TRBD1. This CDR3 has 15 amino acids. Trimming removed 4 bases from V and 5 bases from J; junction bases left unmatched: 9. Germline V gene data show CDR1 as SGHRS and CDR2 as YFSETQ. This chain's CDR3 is CASSPFTGGAETQYF. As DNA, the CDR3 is TGCGCCAGCAGCCCGTTCACAGGGGGCGCGGAGACCCAGTACTTC.

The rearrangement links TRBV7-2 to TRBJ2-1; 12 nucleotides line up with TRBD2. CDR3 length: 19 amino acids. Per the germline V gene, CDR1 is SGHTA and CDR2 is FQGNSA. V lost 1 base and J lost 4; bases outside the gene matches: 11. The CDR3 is CASSLGLAGAKSLYNEQFF. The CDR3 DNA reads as TGTGCCAGCAGCTTAGGACTAGCGGGGGCCAAGAGCCTTTACAATGAGCAGTTCTTC.

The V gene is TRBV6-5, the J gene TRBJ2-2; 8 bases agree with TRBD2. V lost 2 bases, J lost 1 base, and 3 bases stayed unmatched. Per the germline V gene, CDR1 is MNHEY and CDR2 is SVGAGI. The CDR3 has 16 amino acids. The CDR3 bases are TGTGCCAGCAGTTACCGGACTAGCCGGAACACCGGGGAGCTGTTTTTT. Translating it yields CASSYRTSRNTGELFF.

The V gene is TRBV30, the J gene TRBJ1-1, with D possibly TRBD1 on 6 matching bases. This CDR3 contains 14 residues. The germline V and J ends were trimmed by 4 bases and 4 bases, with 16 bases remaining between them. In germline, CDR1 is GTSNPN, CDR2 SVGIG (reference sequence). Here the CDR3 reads CAWTFGGSTTEAFF. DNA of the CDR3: TGTGCCTGGACGTTTGGGGGCAGTACCACTGAAGCTTTCTTT.

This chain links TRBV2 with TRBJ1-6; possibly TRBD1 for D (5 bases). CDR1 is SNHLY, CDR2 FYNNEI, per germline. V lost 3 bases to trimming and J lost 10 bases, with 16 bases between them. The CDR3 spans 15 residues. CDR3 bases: TGTGCCAGCAGTGAGATCGGGCAGGGTAACTCACCCCTCCACTTT. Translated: CASSEIGQGNSPLHF.

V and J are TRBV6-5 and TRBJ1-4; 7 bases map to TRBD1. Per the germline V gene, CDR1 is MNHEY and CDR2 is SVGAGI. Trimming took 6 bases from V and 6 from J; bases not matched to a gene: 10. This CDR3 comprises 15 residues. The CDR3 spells CASSNLDRVYEKLFF. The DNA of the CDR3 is TGTGCCAGCAGCAACCTAGACAGGGTATATGAAAAACTGTTTTTT.

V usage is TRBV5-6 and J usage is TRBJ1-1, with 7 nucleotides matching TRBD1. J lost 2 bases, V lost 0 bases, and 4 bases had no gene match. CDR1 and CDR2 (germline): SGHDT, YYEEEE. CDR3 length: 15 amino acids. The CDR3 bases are TGTGCCAGCAGCTTGGACAGGGGACGAAACACTGAAGCTTTCTTT. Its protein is CASSLDRGRNTEAFF.

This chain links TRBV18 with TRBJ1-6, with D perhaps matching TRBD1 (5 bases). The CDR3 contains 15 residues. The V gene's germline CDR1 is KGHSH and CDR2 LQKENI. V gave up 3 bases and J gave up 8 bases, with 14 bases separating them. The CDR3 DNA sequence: TGTGCCAGCTCACCGACAACAGGTCCCGATTCACCCCTCCACTTT. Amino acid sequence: CASSPTTGPDSPLHF.

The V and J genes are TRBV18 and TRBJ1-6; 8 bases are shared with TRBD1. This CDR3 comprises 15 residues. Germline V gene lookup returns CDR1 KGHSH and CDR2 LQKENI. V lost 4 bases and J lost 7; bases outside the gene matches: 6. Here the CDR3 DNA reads TGTGCCAGCTCACGGACAGGGATCGGAAATTCACCCCTCCACTTT. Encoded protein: CASSRTGIGNSPLHF.